These 5 T cell receptor beta chains were all obtained from the same sample, sequenced in a study of human T cells and chemical hapten exposure. TCRdb processed the RACE reads anew with MiXCR; each CDR3 protein has one entry. This sample has a few hundred thousand distinct CDR3 sequences, with 4.5% to 5.5% found just once. Time point noted: pre-sensitization, week 0. Treatment noted: therapeutic diphenylcyclopropenone sensitization with weekly scalp DPC. This material consisted of whole blood, taken in connection with sensitization to the hapten diphenylcyclopropenone (DPC). The origin of the receptors is a woman between 18 and 29 years old with alopecia areata. Some clones in this sample may be carry-over from other donors' samples.

This clonotype was observed a few times. The CDR3: CASGLGTWGNTEAFF. The CDR3, as DNA: TGTGCTAGTGGTTTGGGGACCTGGGGGAACACTGAAGCTTTCTTT. The rearrangement links TRBV12-5 to TRBJ1-1; D not resolved. In germline, CDR1 is LGHNT, CDR2 FRNRAP. The CDR3 has 15 amino acids. V lost 1 base, J lost 1 base, and 10 bases lay in between.

This clonotype has a count of ten or more. The chain uses TRBV5-1 and TRBJ1-1; D call uncertain. V was shortened by 3 bases and J by 3 bases, with 9 bases between the two germline ends. Germline V gene sequence: CDR1 SGHRS, CDR2 YFSETQ. The CDR3 runs 13 residues. The CDR3 sequence is CASSSSGYTEAFF. The CDR3 coding sequence is TGCGCCAGCAGCTCCTCAGGATACACTGAAGCTTTCTTT.

The V and J genes are TRBV6-1 and TRBJ1-1, with D hard to call. The CDR3 length is 11 residues. CDR1 MNHNS and CDR2 SASEGT come from the germline V gene. The V end lost 7 bases, the J end lost 1 base, and 4 bases lay between the germline ends. CDR3 amino acids: CASKTNTEAFF. DNA for the CDR3: TGTGCCAGCAAGACGAACACTGAAGCTTTCTTT.

J is TRBJ2-5 and V is TRBV28; D remains unclear. V was clipped by 8 bases and J by 3 bases, with 13 bases between them. CDR1 and CDR2 (germline): MDHEN, SYDVKM. CDR3 length: 13 residues. Written as DNA, the CDR3 is TGTGCCAGCCTCCCGGATGCTGAAGAGACCCAGTACTTC. It codes for CASLPDAEETQYF.

The J gene is TRBJ1-1, the V gene TRBV27, with D maybe TRBD1 (5 bases). Germline CDR1 is MNHEY and CDR2 is SMNVEV (reference sequence). The CDR3 totals 15 residues. V was trimmed by 3 bases and J by 6 bases, leaving 17 bases between them. Here the CDR3 reads CASSFTPRRVSEAFF. For the CDR3, the DNA is TGTGCCAGCAGTTTTACCCCCCGCAGGGTCTCTGAAGCTTTCTTT.